This record concerns one T cell receptor (beta chain) sequence. The antigen is undetermined. A read error is likely, as this CDR3 ends without the conserved phenylalanine or tryptophan. This record belongs to a study of cytomegalovirus exposure and HLA in healthy donors. General observations from the study: Researchers catalogued about 150 TCR beta chains as cytomegalovirus-associated. Per published accounts, TCR beta sequences correctly predicted the HLA-A and HLA-B alleles of most subjects. Other equally common chains were less clonally expanded than HLA-associated TCR beta chains, a later analysis showed.

The ends were cut back, 6 bases at V and 4 bases at J, with 15 bases in the middle. This CDR3 is 14 amino acids long. Germline-derived CDR1 and CDR2 are MNHNS and SASEGT. The study ran its PCR with 60 Vbeta and 13 Jbeta primers. In the authors' workflow: In a later analysis, the count reached about 82 million unique TCR beta chains, with approximately 11 million shared. Profiled with immunoSEQ multiplex PCR; TCRdb holds only in-frame clones, not every one. From that table come the V and J calls and clone size; the DNA was used to work out D and trimming. Here the sample spans about 110,000 clones, around 69% being singletons.

The specimen sequenced was PBMCs. This receptor was taken from a woman in her thirties or forties in good health and CMV-seropositive. V is TRBV6-1 and J is TRBJ1-2; TRBD1 might be the D (5 bases). The chain's CDR3 is CASSAWGISYGYTS. Here the CDR3 DNA reads TGTGCCAGCAGCGCGTGGGGCATCTCCTATGGCTACACCTCC.